The subject of this entry is one T cell receptor (beta chain). What antigen it recognizes has not been identified. No much larger clone exists at a distance of one base, and base qualities are not known. Every donor was a healthy Caucasian. The twin cohort consisted of three pairs of female monozygotic twins, all aged 18 to 29 years. RNA for TCR libraries was isolated from peripheral blood mononuclear cells. The sample is drawn from a study of identical twins (dated by TCRdb to about 2016). Notes on the research overall: TCR alpha and beta repertoires from monozygotic twins, unrelated adults of various ages and cord blood were deep-sequenced to test whether fetal clonotypes persist. Replicate twin experiments were performed at different times using different library preparation protocols to rule out contamination.

What the authors observed across the whole study: Because the same donors could not be followed over many years, the conclusions depended on cross-sectional statistical analysis. Compared with coincidental sharing between unrelated individuals, an excess of low generation-probability sequences was observed among out-of-frame TCR alpha sequences shared between twins. Invariant T cells such as MAIT and iNKT could partly confound zero-insertion analyses, although diverse VJ usage argued against such confounding for most clonotypes. Excess twin sharing in beta out-of-frame sequences was weaker because fewer shared sequences lowered the signal-to-noise ratio. Abundant cord blood beta clonotypes had fewer insertions, young adult naive repertoires showed a similar but weaker trend, and memory repertoires showed no such trend. Recombination models systematically underestimated out-of-frame TCR alpha sharing in monozygotic twins but agreed with sharing between unrelated individuals.

The library relied on 5' RACE. The reads were generated on an Illumina HiSeq 2000. A universal primer binding site was introduced by template switching, and a unique molecular identifier was present in the final cDNA, enabling accurate counting of TCR cDNA molecules. Specific primers in the conserved constant-segment region were used to synthesize first-strand cDNA for TCR alpha and beta chains. To control for contamination, every cDNA library was double barcoded, receiving both a SMART-Mk sample barcode and Illumina barcodes. TruSeq adapter sequences along with Illumina sample barcodes were introduced in two successive PCR steps. Sequencing of the TCR alpha and beta cDNA libraries was done on the Illumina HiSeq platform using custom primers. Per the original workflow: Raw reads were processed with MiGEC to extract unique molecular identifiers, and MiXCR was used to determine CDR3 positions. Recombination models were inferred per individual with the repgenHMM and IGoR tools using an EM algorithm. The tcR package in R was used for shared clonotype analysis, with sharing normalized by the product of cloneset sizes. Out-of-frame nonproductive sequences were analyzed to study raw recombination free of thymic and clonal selection effects. TCRdb cleaned the public reads at Q25 with fastp, built clones with MiXCR and kept in-frame beta chains. CDR3 protein sequences are deduplicated, and each keeps its most common genes and DNA. TCRdb's processing, not the study's, gives the V and J calls here. The sample table records 690,000 or so distinct CDR3 sequences; over 8.5% of these occur just once. 0.8% to 1% of the sample is taken by the ten largest.

Deletion took 0 bases off V and 3 bases off J, with a span of 12 bases between the germline ends. From the germline V gene, CDR1 is SGHVS and CDR2 is FQNEAQ. Measured from the cysteine to the phenylalanine, the CDR3 is 16 residues long. Just the 48-base CDR3 DNA is kept, in frame starting at base 1. The same data also contributed to another study, on yellow fever vaccine responses in identical twins. The second investigation adds: The authors reported that the T cell response to vaccination in identical twins appeared partly convergent and partly personalized. The study precisely tracked vaccine-responding T cell clones in identical twins.

This clonotype originated in a woman aged 18-30 years in good health. The source material was PBMCs. Recombination connected TRBV7-8 to TRBJ1-5, with the D gene uncertain. CDR3 region: CASSLASGPINQPQHF. The bases read TGTGCCAGCAGCTTAGCGAGCGGGCCGATCAATCAGCCCCAGCATTTT.